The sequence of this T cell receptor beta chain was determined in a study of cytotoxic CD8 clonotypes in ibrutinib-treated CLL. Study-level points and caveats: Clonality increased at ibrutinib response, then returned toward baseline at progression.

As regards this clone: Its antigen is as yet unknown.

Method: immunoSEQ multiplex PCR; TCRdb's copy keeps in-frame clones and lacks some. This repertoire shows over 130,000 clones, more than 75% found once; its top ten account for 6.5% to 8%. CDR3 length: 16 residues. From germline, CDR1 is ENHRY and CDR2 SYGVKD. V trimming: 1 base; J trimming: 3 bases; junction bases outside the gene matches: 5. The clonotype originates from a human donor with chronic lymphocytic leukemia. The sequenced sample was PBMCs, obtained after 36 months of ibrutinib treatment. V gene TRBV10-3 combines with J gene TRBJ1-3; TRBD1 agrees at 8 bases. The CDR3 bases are TGTGCCATCAGTGAGTGGGACAGGAGTTTTGGAAACACCATATATTTT. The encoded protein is CAISEWDRSFGNTIYF.